This is a list of T cell receptor beta chains from one sample in a study of T cells in Graves' hyperthyroidism and ophthalmopathy. TCRdb itself ran the multiplex PCR reads through MiXCR, one entry per CDR3 protein. The profile shows more than 600,000 distinct CDR3 sequences, roughly 17% of them singletons. The sample consisted of blood. The origin of the receptors is a man aged 18 to 30 with Graves' hyperthyroidism. Each CDR3 is given with its conserved first and last residue. Each record gives: CDR3 length, J gene, V gene, CDR3 protein.

len: 16; j_gene: TRBJ1-4; v_gene: TRBV19; CDR3aa: CASSSPPGHTNEKLFF
len: 12; j_gene: TRBJ2-7; v_gene: TRBV6-1; CDR3aa: CASRTGEDEQYF
len: 15; j_gene: TRBJ1-3; v_gene: TRBV27; CDR3aa: CASRPGPYSGNTIYF
len: 14; j_gene: TRBJ1-2; v_gene: TRBV4-3; CDR3aa: CASSQGDRDARHTF
len: 14; j_gene: TRBJ2-7; v_gene: TRBV20-1; CDR3aa: CSADRGTDSYEQYF
len: 15; j_gene: TRBJ2-2; v_gene: TRBV2; CDR3aa: CASRGQGGNTGELFF
len: 15; j_gene: TRBJ2-2; v_gene: TRBV24-1; CDR3aa: CATRPTSGRTGELFF
len: 15; j_gene: TRBJ2-3; v_gene: TRBV7-9; CDR3aa: CASSQGLADTDTQYF
len: 14; j_gene: TRBJ2-3; v_gene: TRBV2; CDR3aa: CASSTWDRGDTQYF
len: 16; j_gene: TRBJ1-2; v_gene: TRBV28; CDR3aa: CASRMTGGSSFWGYTF
len: 16; j_gene: TRBJ2-1; v_gene: TRBV24-1; CDR3aa: CATSDQQGRGHNEQFF
len: 15; j_gene: TRBJ2-5; v_gene: TRBV9; CDR3aa: CASSVLAGVGETQYF
len: 14; j_gene: TRBJ1-6; v_gene: TRBV20-1; CDR3aa: CSAIGFDLNSPLHF
len: 15; j_gene: TRBJ2-7; v_gene: TRBV20-1; CDR3aa: CSARDGAGEGGEQYF
len: 12; j_gene: TRBJ1-2; v_gene: TRBV4-1; CDR3aa: CASSLGPGGYTF
len: 15; j_gene: TRBJ1-2; v_gene: TRBV28; CDR3aa: CASSLDQGAGYGYTF
len: 12; j_gene: TRBJ1-3; v_gene: TRBV20-1; CDR3aa: CSGQLSGNTIYF
len: 14; j_gene: TRBJ2-5; v_gene: TRBV7-2; CDR3aa: CASSVVGAQETQYF
len: 13; j_gene: TRBJ2-5; v_gene: TRBV30; CDR3aa: CAYLSGRQETQYF
len: 15; j_gene: TRBJ2-5; v_gene: TRBV4-1; CDR3aa: CASSQDNTKGETQYF
len: 15; j_gene: TRBJ2-1; v_gene: TRBV5-8; CDR3aa: CASSSDRGSYNEQFF
len: 14; j_gene: TRBJ1-4; v_gene: TRBV6-1; CDR3aa: CASSDPGVSEKLFF
len: 12; j_gene: TRBJ1-2; v_gene: TRBV20-1; CDR3aa: CSAMRDNYGYTF
len: 15; j_gene: TRBJ2-7; v_gene: TRBV28; CDR3aa: CASSFKQGMFYEQYF
len: 16; j_gene: TRBJ1-2; v_gene: TRBV18; CDR3aa: CASSLRMGGKNYGYTF
len: 15; j_gene: TRBJ2-1; v_gene: TRBV20-1; CDR3aa: CSAPWGRSSYNEQFF
len: 13; j_gene: TRBJ1-2; v_gene: TRBV12-3/TRBV12-4; CDR3aa: CASRPSGYYGYTF
len: 15; j_gene: TRBJ2-3; v_gene: TRBV29-1; CDR3aa: CSVEDTGGLTDTQYF
len: 18; j_gene: TRBJ2-2; v_gene: TRBV7-6; CDR3aa: CASSLVLAGELGTGELFF
len: 17; j_gene: TRBJ1-2; v_gene: TRBV5-1; CDR3aa: CASSLEAATPLNYGYTF
len: 14; j_gene: TRBJ2-5; v_gene: TRBV7-2; CDR3aa: CASSLGVLSQTQYF
len: 15; j_gene: TRBJ1-1; v_gene: TRBV6-1; CDR3aa: CASKREDILNTEAFF
len: 12; j_gene: TRBJ2-5; v_gene: TRBV7-2; CDR3aa: CASSKLGETQYF
len: 12; j_gene: TRBJ1-1; v_gene: TRBV28; CDR3aa: CASSWAWPEAFF
len: 14; j_gene: TRBJ2-7; v_gene: TRBV13; CDR3aa: CASSTPEGPYEQYF
len: 15; j_gene: TRBJ1-1; v_gene: TRBV7-2; CDR3aa: CASSLALVVNTEAFF
len: 14; j_gene: TRBJ1-5; v_gene: TRBV27; CDR3aa: CASSPRQINQPQHF
len: 16; j_gene: TRBJ1-5; v_gene: TRBV6-1; CDR3aa: CASGLGGGVVHQPQHF
len: 15; j_gene: TRBJ2-6; v_gene: TRBV27; CDR3aa: CASSLTSSGANVLTF
len: 15; j_gene: TRBJ1-1; v_gene: TRBV6-2/TRBV6-3; CDR3aa: CASSYRQAKNTEAFF
len: 15; j_gene: TRBJ1-3; v_gene: TRBV7-9; CDR3aa: CASSSPQGSGNTIYF
len: 14; j_gene: TRBJ1-1; v_gene: TRBV7-8; CDR3aa: CASRPRTGSTEAFF
len: 14; j_gene: TRBJ2-2; v_gene: TRBV28; CDR3aa: CASRLAGKTGELFF
len: 16; j_gene: TRBJ2-7; v_gene: TRBV10-3; CDR3aa: CAISLSGTSGTDEQYF
len: 16; j_gene: TRBJ1-4; v_gene: TRBV7-9; CDR3aa: CASSFPDREREEKLFF
len: 17; j_gene: TRBJ2-1; v_gene: TRBV6-6; CDR3aa: CASSYSGTSAPDNEQFF
len: 15; j_gene: TRBJ2-2; v_gene: TRBV20-1; CDR3aa: CSARDLLRGTGELFF
len: 14; j_gene: TRBJ2-7; v_gene: TRBV28; CDR3aa: CATAWTGLTYEQYF
len: 13; j_gene: TRBJ2-3; v_gene: TRBV2; CDR3aa: CASEGLAGNTQYF
len: 10; j_gene: TRBJ1-1; v_gene: TRBV28; CDR3aa: CASSSLEAFF
len: 13; j_gene: TRBJ2-7; v_gene: TRBV20-1; CDR3aa: CSALFPASYEQYF
len: 13; j_gene: TRBJ2-7; v_gene: TRBV6-1; CDR3aa: CASSGSGAAEQYF
len: 13; j_gene: TRBJ2-1; v_gene: TRBV29-1; CDR3aa: CSVDVPDRDEQFF
len: 17; j_gene: TRBJ2-3; v_gene: TRBV28; CDR3aa: CATMPSGTSGSPDTQYF